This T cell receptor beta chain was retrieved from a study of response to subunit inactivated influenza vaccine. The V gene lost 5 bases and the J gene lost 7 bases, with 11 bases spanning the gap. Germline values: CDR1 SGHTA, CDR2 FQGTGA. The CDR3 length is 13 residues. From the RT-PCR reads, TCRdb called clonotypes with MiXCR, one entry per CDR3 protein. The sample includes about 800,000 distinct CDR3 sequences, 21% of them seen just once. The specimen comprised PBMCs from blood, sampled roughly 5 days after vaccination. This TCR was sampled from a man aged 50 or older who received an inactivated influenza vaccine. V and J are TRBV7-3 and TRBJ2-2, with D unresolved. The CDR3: CASSPRVGGELFF. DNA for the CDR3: TGTGCCAGCAGCCCCCGGGTAGGCGGGGAGCTGTTTTTT.